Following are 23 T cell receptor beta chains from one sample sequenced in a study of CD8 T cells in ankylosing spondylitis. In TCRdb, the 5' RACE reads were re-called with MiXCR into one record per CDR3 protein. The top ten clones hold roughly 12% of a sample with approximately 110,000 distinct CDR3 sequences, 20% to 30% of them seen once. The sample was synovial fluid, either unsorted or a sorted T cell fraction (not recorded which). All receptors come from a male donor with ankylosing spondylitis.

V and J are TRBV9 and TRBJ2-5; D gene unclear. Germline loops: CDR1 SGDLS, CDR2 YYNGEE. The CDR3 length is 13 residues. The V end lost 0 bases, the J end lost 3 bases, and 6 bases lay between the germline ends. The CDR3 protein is CASSVGGEETQYF. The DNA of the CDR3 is TGTGCCAGCAGCGTAGGGGGTGAAGAGACCCAGTACTTC.

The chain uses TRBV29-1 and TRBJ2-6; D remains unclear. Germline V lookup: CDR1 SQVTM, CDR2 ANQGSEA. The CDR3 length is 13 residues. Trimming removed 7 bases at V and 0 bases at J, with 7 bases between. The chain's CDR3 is CSAGISGANVLTF. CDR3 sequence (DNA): TGCAGCGCTGGGATCTCTGGGGCCAACGTCCTGACTTTC. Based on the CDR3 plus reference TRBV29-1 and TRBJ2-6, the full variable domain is SAVISQKPSRDICQRGTSLTIQCQVDSQVTMMFWYRQQPGQSLTLIATANQGSEATYESGFVIDKFPISRPNLTFSTLTVSNMSPEDSSIYLCSAGISGANVLTFGAGSRLTVL.

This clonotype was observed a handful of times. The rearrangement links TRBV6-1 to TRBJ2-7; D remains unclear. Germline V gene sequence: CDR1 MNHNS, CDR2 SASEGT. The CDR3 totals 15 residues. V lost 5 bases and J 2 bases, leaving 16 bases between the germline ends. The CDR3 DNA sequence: TGTGCCAGCAGTCCTACTTTAGGAAAGGCCTACGAGCAGTACTTC. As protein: CASSPTLGKAYEQYF.

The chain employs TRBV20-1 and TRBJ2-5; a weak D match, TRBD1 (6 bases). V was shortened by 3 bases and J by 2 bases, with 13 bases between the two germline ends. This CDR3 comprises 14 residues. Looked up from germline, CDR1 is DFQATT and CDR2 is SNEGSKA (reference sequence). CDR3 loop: CSASLTGLQETQYF. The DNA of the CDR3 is TGCAGTGCTAGCTTGACAGGACTTCAAGAGACCCAGTACTTC.

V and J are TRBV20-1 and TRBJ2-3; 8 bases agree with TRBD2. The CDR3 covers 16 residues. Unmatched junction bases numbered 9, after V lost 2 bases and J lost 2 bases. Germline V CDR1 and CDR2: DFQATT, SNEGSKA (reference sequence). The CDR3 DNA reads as TGCAGTGCTAGACTAGCGGTCGGGGGGGACACAGATACGCAGTATTTT. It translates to CSARLAVGGDTDTQYF.

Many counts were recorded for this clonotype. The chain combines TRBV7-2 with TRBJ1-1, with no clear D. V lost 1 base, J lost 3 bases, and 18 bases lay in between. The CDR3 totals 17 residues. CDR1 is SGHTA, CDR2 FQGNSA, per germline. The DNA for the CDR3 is TGTGCCAGCAGCTTAGGGAGGCATCCTCTACGGGACACTGAAGCTTTCTTT. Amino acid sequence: CASSLGRHPLRDTEAFF.

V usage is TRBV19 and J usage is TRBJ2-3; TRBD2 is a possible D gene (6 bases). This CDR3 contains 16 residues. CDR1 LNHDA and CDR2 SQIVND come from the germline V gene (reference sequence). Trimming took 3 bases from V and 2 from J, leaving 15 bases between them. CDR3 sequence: CASSMGSRGTTDTQYF. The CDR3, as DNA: TGTGCCAGTAGTATGGGGTCGCGGGGAACCACAGATACGCAGTATTTT.

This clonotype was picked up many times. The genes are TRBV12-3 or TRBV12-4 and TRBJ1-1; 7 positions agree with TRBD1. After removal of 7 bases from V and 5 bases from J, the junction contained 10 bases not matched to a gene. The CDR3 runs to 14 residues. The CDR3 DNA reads TGTGCCAGCATAACACAGGGGCGTCAGACTGAAGCTTTCTTT. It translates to CASITQGRQTEAFF.

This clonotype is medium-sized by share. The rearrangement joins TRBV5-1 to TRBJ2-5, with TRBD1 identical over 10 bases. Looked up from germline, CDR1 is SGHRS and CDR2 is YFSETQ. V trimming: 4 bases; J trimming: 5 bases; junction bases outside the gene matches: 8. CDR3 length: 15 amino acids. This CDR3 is CASSPAGTGVETQYF. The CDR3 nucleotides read TGCGCCAGCAGCCCGGCGGGGACAGGGGTCGAGACCCAGTACTTC. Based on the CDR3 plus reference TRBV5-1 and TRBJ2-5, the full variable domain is KAGVTQTPRYLIKTRGQQVTLSCSPISGHRSVSWYQQTPGQGLQFLFEYFSETQRNKGNFPGRFSGRQFSNSRSEMNVSTLELGDSALYLCASSPAGTGVETQYFGPGTRLLVL.

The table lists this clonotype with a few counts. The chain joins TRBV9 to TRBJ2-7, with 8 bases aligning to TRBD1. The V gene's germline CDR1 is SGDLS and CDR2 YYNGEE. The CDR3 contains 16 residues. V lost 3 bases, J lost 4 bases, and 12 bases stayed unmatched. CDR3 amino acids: CASSGRDRSACYEQYV. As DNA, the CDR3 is TGTGCCAGCAGCGGAAGGGACAGGTCCGCGTGTTACGAGCAGTACGTC.

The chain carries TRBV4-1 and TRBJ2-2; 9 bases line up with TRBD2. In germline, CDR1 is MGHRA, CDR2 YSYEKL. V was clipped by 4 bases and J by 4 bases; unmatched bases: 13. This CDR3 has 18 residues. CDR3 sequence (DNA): TGCGCCAGCAGCCCTAGCTTTAGCGGGAGAAAGGGCACCGGGGAGCTGTTTTTT. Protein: CASSPSFSGRKGTGELFF.

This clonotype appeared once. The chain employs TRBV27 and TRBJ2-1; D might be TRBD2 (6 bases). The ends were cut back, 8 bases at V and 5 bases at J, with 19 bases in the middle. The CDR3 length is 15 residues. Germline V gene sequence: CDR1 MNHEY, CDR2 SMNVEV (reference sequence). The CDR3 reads CASSLSGLLHNEQFF. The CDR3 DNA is TGTGCCAGCTCCTTGTCGGGACTTCTTCACAATGAGCAGTTCTTC.

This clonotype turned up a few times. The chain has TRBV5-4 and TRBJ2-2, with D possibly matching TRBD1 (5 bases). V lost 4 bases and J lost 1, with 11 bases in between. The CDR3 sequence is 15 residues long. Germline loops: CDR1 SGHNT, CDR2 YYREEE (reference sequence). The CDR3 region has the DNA TGTGCCAGCAGCAAACGGACATTGAACACCGGGGAGCTGTTTTTT. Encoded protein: CASSKRTLNTGELFF. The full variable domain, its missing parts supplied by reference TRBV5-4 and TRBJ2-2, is ETGVTQSPTHLIKTRGQQVTLRCSSQSGHNTVSWYQQALGQGPQFIFQYYREEENGRGNFPPRFSGLQFPNYSSELNVNALELDDSALYLCASSKRTLNTGELFFGEGSRLTVL.

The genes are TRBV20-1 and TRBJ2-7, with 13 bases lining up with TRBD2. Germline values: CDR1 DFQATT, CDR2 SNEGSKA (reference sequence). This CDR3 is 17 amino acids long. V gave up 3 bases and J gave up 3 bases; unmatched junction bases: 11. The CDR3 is CSASPPGTSGGVYEQYF. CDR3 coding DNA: TGCAGTGCTAGCCCCCCGGGTACTAGCGGGGGGGTCTACGAGCAGTACTTC.

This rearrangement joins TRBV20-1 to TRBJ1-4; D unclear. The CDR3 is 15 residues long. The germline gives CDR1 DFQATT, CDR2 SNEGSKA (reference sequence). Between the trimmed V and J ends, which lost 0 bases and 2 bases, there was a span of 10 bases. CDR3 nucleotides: TGCAGTGCTAGAGAATTTGGGTCGACTAATGAAAAACTGTTTTTT. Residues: CSAREFGSTNEKLFF.

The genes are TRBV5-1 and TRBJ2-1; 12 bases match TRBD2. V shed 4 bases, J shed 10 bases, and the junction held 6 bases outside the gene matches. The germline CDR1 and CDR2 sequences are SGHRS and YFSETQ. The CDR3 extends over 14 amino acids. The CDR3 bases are TGCGCCAGCAGCATGACTAGCGGGAGTGACGAGCAGTTCTTC. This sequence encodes CASSMTSGSDEQFF.

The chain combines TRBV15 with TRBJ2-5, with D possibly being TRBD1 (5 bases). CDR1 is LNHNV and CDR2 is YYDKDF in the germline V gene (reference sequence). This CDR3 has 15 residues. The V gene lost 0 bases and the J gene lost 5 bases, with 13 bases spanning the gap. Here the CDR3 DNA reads TGTGCCACCAGCAGAGATCAGGGTTGGGATGAGACCCAGTACTTC. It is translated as CATSRDQGWDETQYF.

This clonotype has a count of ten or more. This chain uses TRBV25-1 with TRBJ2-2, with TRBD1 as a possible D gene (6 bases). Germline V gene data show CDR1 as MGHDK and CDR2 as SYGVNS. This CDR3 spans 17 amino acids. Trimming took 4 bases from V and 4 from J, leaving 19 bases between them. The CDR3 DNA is TGTGCCAGCAGTGCCAAGGGGGAGCGGAGCCCCACCGGGGAGCTGTTTTTT. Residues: CASSAKGERSPTGELFF.

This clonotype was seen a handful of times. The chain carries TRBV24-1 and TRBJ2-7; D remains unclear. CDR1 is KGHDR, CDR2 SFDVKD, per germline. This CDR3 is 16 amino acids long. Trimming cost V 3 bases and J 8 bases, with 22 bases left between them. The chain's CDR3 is CATSDAFGQSYGKQYF. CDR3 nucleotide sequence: TGTGCCACCAGTGATGCGTTTGGTCAGTCATATGGAAAGCAGTACTTC.

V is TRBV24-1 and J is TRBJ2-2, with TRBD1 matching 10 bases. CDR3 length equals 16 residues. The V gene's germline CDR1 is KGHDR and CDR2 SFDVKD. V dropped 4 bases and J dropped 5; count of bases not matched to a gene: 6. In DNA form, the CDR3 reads TGTGCCACCAGTGACCCCGGACAGGGGGAAACCGGGGAGCTGTTTTTT. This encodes CATSDPGQGETGELFF.

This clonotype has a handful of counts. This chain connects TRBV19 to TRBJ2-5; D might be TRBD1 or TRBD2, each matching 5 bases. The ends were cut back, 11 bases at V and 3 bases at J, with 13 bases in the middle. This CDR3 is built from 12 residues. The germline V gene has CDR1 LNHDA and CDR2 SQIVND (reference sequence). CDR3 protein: CAVGAAKETQYF. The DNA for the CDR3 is TGTGCCGTCGGGGCCGCTAAAGAGACCCAGTACTTC.

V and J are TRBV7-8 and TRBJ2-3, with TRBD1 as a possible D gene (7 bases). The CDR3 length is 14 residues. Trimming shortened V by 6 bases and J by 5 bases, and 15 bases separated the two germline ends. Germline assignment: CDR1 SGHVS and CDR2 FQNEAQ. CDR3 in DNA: TGTGCCAGCAGTTCGACAGGGCGGGGAGATACGCAGTATTTT. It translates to CASSSTGRGDTQYF.

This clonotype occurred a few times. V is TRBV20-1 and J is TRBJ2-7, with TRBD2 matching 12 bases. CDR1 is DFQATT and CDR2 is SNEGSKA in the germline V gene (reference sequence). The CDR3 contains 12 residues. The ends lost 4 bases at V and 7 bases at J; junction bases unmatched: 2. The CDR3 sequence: CSATGLAGEQYV. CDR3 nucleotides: TGCAGTGCTACGGGACTAGCGGGTGAGCAGTACGTC.